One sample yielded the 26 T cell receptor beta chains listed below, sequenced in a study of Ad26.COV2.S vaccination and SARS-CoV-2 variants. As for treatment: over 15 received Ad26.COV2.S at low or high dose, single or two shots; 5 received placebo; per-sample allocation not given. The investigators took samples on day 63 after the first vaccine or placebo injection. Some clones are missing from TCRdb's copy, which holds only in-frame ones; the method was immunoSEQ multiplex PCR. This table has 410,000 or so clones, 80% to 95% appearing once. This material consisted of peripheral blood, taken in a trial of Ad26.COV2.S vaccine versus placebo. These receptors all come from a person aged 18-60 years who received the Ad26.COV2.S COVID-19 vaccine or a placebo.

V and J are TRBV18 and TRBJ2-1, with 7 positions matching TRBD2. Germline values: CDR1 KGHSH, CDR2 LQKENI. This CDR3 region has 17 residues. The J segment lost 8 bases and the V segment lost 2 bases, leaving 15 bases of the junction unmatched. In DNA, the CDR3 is TGTGCCAGCTCACCAAAGCGGGGCGGCGGGAGAAATGATGAGCAGTTCTTC. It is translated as CASSPKRGGGRNDEQFF.

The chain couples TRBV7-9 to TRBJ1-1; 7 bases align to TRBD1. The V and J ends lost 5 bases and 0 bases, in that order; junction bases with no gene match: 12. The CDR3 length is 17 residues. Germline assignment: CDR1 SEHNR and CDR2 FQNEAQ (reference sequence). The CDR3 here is CASSASPGTAMNTEAFF. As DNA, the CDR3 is TGTGCCAGCAGCGCCAGCCCCGGGACAGCCATGAACACTGAAGCTTTCTTT.

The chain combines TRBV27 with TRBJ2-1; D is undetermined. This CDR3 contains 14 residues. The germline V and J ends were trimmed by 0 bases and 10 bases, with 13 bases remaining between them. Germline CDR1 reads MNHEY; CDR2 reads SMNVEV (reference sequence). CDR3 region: CASSLSPDLLEQFF. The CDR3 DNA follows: TGTGCCAGCAGTTTATCTCCCGACTTACTAGAGCAGTTCTTC.

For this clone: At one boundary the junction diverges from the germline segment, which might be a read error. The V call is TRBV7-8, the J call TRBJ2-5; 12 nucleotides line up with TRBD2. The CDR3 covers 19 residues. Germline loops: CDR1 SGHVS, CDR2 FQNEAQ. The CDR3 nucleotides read TGTGCCAGCAACTTAGGGGTTGTGTCCGGACTAGCGGGATTTGAGACCCAGTACTTC. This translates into CASNLGVVSGLAGFETQYF.

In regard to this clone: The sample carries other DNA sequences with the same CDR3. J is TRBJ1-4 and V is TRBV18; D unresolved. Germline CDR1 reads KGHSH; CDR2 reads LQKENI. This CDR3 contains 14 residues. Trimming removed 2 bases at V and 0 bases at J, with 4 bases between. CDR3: CASSPGATNEKLFF. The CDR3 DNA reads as TGTGCCAGCTCACCAGGGGCAACTAATGAAAAACTGTTTTTT.

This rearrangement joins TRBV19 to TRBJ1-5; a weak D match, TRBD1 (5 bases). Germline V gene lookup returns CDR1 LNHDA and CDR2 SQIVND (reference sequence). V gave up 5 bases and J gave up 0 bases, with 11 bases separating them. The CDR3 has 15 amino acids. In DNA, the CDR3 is TGTGCCAGTAGTTGGGGACCCAGTAGCAATCAGCCCCAGCATTTT. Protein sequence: CASSWGPSSNQPQHF.

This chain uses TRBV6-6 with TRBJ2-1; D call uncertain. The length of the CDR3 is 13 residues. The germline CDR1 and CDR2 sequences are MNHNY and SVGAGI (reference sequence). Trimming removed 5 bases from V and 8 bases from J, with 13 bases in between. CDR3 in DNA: TGTGCCAGCAGTCAGCTACAGATCCATGAGCAGTTCTTC. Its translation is CASSQLQIHEQFF.

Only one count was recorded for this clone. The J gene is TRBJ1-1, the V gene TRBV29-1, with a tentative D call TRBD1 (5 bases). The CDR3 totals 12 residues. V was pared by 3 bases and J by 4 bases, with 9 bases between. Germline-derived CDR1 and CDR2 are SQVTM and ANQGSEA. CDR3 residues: CSVDRAGTEAFF. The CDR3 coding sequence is TGCAGCGTTGACAGGGCGGGCACTGAAGCTTTCTTT.

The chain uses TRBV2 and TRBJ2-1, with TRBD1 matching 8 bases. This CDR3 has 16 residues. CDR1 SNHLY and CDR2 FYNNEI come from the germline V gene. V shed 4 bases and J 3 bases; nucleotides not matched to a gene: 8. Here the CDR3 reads CASSGVDRGLYNEQFF. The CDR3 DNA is TGTGCCAGCAGTGGAGTCGACAGGGGTCTCTACAATGAGCAGTTCTTC.

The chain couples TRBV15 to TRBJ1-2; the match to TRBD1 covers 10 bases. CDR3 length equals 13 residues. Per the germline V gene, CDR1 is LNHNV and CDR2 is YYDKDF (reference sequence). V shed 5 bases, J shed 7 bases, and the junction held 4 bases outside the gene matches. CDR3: CATSSGQGVGYTF. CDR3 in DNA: TGTGCCACCAGCTCCGGACAGGGGGTTGGCTACACCTTC.

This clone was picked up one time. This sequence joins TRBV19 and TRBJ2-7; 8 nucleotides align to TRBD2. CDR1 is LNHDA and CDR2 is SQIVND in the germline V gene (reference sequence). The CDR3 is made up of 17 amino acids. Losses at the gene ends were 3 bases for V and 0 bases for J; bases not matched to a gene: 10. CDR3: CASSMIYGTSVSYEQYF. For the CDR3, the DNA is TGTGCCAGTAGTATGATTTACGGGACTAGTGTCTCCTACGAGCAGTACTTC.

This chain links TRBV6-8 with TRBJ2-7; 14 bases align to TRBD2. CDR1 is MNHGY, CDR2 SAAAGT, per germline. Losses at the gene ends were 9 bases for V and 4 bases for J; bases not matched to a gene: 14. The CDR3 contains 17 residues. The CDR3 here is CASLYSGTSGSCYEQYF. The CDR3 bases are TGTGCCAGTTTATATTCCGGGACTAGCGGGAGTTGTTACGAGCAGTACTTC.

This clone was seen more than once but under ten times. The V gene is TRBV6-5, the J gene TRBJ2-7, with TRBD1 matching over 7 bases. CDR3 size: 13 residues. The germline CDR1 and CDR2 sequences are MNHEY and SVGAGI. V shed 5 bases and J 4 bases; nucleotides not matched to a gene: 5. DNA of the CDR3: TGTGCCAGCAGTCGCACACAGGGGTACGAGCAGTACTTC. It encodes CASSRTQGYEQYF.

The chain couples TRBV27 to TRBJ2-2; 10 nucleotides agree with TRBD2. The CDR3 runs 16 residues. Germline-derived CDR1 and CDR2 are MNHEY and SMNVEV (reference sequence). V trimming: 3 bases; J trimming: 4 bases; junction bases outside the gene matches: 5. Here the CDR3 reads CASSFLAGAVTGELFF. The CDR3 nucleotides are TGTGCCAGCAGTTTCCTAGCGGGAGCGGTCACCGGGGAGCTGTTTTTT.

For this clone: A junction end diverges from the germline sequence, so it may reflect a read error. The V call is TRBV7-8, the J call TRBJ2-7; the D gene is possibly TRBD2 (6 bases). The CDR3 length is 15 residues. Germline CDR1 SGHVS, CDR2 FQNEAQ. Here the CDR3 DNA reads TGTGCCAGCAGCGTCTTCCGGGACTCCTCCCACGAGCAGTACTTC. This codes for CASSVFRDSSHEQYF.

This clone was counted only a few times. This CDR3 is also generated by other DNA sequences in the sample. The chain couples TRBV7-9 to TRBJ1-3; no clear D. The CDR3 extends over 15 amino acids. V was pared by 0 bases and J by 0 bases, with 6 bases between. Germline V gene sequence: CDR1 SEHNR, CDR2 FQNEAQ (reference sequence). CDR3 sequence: CASSLARGSGNTIYF. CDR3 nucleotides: TGTGCCAGCAGCTTAGCGCGGGGCTCTGGAAACACCATATATTTT.

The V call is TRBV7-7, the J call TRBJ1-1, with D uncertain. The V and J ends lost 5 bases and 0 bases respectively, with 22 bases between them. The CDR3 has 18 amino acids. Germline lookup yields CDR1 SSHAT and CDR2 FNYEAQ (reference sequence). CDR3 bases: TGTGCCAGCAGCGCCAACCTGGGGTCCCCCATTCTGAACACTGAAGCTTTCTTT. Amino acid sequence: CASSANLGSPILNTEAFF.

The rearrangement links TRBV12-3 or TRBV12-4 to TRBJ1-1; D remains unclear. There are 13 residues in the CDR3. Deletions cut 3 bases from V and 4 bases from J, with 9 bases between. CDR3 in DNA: TGTGCCAGCAGTTTCGGGCCCAGCACTGAAGCTTTCTTT. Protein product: CASSFGPSTEAFF.

The chain's CDR3 is CASSSTGGDTEAFF. The CDR3 nucleotides are TGTGCCAGCTCATCGACAGGGGGGGACACTGAAGCTTTCTTT. The rearrangement links TRBV18 to TRBJ1-1, with TRBD1 matching over 9 bases. Germline loops: CDR1 KGHSH, CDR2 LQKENI. Trimming took 5 bases from V and 3 from J; bases not matched to a gene: 4. There are 14 residues in the CDR3.

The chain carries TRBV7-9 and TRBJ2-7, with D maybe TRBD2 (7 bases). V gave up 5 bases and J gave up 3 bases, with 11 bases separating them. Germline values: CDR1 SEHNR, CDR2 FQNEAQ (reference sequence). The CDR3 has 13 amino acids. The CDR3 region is CASSEGGHYEQYF. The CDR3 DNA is TGTGCCAGCAGCGAGGGGGGGCACTACGAGCAGTACTTC.

This CDR3 is CSVFGTGSGNTIYF. The CDR3 DNA sequence: TGCAGCGTTTTTGGGACGGGCTCTGGAAACACCATATATTTT. The rearrangement joins TRBV29-1 to TRBJ1-3; D perhaps matches TRBD1 (5 bases). Germline V gene sequence: CDR1 SQVTM, CDR2 ANQGSEA. Trimming took 5 bases from V and 0 from J, leaving 11 bases between them. CDR3 length: 14 residues.

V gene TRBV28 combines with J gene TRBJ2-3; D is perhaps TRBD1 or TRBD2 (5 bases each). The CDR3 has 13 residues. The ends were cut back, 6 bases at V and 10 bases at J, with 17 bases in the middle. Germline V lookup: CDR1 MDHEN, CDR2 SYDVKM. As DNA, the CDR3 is TGTGCCAGCAGCCGAAGGGACCCCCCAGCGCAGTATTTT. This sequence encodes CASSRRDPPAQYF.

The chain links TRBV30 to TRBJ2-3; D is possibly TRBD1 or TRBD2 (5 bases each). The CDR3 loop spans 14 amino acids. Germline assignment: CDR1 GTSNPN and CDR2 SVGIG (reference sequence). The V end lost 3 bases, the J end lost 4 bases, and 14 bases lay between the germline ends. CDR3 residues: CAWRGDGPPDTQYF. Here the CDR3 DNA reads TGTGCCTGGAGGGGGGACGGCCCTCCAGATACGCAGTATTTT.

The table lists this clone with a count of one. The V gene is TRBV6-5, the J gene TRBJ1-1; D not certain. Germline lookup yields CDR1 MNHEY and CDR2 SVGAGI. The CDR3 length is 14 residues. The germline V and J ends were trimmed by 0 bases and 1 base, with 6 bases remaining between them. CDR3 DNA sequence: TGTGCCAGCAGTTACTCTTGGCAGAACACTGAAGCTTTCTTT. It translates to CASSYSWQNTEAFF.

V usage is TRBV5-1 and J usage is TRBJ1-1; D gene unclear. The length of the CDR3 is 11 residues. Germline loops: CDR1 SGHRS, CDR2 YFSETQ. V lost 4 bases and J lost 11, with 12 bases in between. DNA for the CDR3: TGCGCCAGCAGCCTTGGCGCGGATGCTTTCTTT. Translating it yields CASSLGADAFF.

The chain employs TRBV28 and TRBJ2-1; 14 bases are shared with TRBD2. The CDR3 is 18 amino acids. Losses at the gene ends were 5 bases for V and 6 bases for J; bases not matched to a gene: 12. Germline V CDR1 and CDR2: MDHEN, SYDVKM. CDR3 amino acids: CASSPAGWGLAGANEQFF. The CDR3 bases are TGTGCCAGCAGTCCGGCTGGGTGGGGACTAGCGGGAGCCAATGAGCAGTTCTTC.